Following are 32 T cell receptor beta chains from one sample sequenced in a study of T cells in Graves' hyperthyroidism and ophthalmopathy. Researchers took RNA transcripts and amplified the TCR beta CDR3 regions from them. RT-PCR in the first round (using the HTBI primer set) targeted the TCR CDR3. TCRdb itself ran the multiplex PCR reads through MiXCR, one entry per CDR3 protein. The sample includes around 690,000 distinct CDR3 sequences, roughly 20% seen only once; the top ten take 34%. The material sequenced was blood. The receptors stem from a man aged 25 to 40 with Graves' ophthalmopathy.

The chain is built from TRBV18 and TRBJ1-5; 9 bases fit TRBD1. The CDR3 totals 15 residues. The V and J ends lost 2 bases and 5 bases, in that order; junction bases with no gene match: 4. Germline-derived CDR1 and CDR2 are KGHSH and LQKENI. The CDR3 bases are TGTGCCAGCTCACCAGGACAGGGGAACCATCAGCCCCAGCATTTT. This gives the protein CASSPGQGNHQPQHF.

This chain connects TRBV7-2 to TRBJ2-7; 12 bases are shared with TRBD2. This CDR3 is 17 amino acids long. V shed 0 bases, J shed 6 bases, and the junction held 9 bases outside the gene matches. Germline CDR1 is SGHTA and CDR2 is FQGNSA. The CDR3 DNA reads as TGTGCCAGCAGCTTAGCTCAGTCTAGCGGGGGGGTCGGCGAGCAGTACTTC. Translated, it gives CASSLAQSSGGVGEQYF. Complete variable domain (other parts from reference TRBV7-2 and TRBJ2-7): GAGVSQSPSNKVTEKGKDVELRCDPISGHTALYWYRQSLGQGLEFLIYFQGNSAPDKSGLPSDRFSAERTGGSVSTLTIQRTQQEDSAVYLCASSLAQSSGGVGEQYFGPGTRLTVT.

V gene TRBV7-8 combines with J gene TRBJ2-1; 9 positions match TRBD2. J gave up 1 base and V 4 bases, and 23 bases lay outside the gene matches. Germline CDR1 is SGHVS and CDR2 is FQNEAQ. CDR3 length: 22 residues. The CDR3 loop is CASSSPLQEVTSGTRSYNEQFF. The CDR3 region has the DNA TGTGCCAGCAGCTCACCTCTCCAAGAAGTGACTAGCGGCACCCGTTCCTACAATGAGCAGTTCTTC.

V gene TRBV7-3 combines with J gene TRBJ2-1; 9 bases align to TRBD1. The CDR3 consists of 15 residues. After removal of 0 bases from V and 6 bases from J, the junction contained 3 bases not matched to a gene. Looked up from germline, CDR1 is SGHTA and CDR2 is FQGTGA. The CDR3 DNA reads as TGTGCCAGCAGCTTAACGCGGACAGGGGTCAATGAGCAGTTCTTC. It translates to CASSLTRTGVNEQFF.

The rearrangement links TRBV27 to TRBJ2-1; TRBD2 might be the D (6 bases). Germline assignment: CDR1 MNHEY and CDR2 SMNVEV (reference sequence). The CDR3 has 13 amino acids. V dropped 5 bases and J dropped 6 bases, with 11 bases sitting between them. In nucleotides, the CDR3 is TGTGCCAGCAGTATAGGAGGGATCAATGAGCAGTTCTTC. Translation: CASSIGGINEQFF.

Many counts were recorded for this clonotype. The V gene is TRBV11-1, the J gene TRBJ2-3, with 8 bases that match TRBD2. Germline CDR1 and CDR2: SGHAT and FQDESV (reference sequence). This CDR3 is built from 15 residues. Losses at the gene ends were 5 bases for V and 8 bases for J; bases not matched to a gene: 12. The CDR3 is CASSPSREGPATQYF. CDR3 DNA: TGTGCCAGCAGCCCCTCACGGGAGGGCCCGGCTACGCAGTATTTT.

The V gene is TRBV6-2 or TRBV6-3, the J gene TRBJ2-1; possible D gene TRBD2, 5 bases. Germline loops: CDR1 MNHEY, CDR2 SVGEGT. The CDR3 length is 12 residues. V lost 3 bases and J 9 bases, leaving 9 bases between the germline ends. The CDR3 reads CASSYEGVEQFF. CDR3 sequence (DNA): TGTGCCAGCAGTTATGAGGGAGTTGAGCAGTTCTTC.

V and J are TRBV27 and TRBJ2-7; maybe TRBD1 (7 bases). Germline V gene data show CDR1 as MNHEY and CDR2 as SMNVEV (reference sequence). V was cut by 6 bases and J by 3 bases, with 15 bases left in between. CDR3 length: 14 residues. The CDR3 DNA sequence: TGTGCCAGCAGCCCGTACAGGGGAGGCTACGAGCAGTACTTC. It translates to CASSPYRGGYEQYF.

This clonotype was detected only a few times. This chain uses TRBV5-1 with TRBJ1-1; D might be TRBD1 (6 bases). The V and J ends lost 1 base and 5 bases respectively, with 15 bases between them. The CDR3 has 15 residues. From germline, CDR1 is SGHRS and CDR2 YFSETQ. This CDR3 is CASSLQGSGKTEAFF. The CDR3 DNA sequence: TGCGCCAGCAGCTTGCAGGGGAGTGGCAAAACTGAAGCTTTCTTT.

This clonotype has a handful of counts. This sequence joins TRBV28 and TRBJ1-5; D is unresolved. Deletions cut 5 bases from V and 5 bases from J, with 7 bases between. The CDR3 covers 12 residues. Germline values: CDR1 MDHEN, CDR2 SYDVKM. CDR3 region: CASSPNYQPQHF. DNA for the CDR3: TGTGCCAGCAGTCCCAATTATCAGCCCCAGCATTTT.

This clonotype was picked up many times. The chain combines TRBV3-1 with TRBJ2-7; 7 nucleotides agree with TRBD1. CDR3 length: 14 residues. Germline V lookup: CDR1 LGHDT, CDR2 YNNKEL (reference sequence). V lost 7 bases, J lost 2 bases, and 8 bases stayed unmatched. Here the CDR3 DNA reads TGTGCCAGCAAGCCCCGGGACAGACCCTACGAGCAGTACTTC. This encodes CASKPRDRPYEQYF.

The chain's CDR3 is CASSGPAGTPSPGELFF. In nucleotides, the CDR3 is TGTGCCAGCAGCGGCCCCGCGGGGACTCCCTCCCCCGGGGAGCTGTTTTTT. The chain uses TRBV9 and TRBJ2-2, with a tentative D call TRBD2 (6 bases). V lost 3 bases to trimming and J lost 6 bases, with 21 bases between them. The CDR3 runs to 17 residues. Germline CDR1 and CDR2: SGDLS and YYNGEE.

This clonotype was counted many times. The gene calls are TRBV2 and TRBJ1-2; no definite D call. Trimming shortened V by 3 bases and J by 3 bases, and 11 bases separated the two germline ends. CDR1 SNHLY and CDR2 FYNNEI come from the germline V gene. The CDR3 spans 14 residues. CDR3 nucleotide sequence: TGTGCCAGCAGTGAGGCCCGTTCTTACTATGGCTACACCTTC. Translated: CASSEARSYYGYTF.

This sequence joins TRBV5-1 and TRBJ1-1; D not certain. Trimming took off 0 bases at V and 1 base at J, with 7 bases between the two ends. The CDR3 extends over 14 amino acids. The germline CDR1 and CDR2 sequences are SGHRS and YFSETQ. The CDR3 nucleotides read TGCGCCAGCAGCTTGGCACATAGGAACACTGAAGCTTTCTTT. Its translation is CASSLAHRNTEAFF.

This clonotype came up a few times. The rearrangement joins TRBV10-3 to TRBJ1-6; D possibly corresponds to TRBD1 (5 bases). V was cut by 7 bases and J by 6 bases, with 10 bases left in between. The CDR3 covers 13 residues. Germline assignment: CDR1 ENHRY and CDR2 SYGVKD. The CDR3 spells CAIKAGINSPLHF. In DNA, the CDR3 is TGTGCCATCAAGGCAGGGATTAATTCACCCCTCCACTTT.

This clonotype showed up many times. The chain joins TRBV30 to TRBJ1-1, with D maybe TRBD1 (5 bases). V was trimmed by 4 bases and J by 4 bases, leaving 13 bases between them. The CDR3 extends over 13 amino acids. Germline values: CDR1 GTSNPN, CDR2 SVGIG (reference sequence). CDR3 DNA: TGTGCCTGGACTCACGACAGATCCACTGAAGCTTTCTTT. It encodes CAWTHDRSTEAFF.

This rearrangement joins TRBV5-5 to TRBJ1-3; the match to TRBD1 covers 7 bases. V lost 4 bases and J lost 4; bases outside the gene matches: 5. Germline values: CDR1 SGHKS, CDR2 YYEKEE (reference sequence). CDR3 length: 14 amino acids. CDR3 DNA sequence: TGTGCCAGCAGCGCCGGGACAGAAGGAAACACCATATATTTT. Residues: CASSAGTEGNTIYF.

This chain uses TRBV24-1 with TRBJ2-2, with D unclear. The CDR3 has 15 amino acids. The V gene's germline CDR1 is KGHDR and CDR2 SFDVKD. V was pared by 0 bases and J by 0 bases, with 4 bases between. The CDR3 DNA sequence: TGTGCCACCAGTGATTTGACGGCGAACACCGGGGAGCTGTTTTTT. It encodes CATSDLTANTGELFF.

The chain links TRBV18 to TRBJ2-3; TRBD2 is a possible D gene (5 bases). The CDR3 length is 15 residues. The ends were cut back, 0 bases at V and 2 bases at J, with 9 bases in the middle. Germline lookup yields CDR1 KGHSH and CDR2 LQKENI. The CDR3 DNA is TGTGCCAGCTCACCACCGGGAGCGAACACAGATACGCAGTATTTT. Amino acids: CASSPPGANTDTQYF.

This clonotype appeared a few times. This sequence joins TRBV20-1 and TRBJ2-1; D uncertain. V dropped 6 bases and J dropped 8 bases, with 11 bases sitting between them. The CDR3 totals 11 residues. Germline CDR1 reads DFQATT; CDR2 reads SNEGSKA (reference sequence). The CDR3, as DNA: TGCAGTGCCCCCATTATCGATGAGCAGTTCTTC. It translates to CSAPIIDEQFF.

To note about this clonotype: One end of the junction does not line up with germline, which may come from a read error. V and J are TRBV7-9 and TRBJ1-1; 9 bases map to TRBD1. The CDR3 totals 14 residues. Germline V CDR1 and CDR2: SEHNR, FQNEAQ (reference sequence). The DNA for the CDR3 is TGTACCAGCAGCCAGGGGACAGGGTACACTGAAGCTTTCTTT. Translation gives CTSSQGTGYTEAFF.

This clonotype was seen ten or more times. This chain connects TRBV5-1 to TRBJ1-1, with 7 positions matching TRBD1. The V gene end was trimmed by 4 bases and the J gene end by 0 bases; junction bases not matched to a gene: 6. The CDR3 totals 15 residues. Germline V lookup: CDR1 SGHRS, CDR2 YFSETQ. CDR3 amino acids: CASSPPGTVNTEAFF. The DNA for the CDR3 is TGCGCCAGCAGCCCACCCGGGACAGTGAACACTGAAGCTTTCTTT. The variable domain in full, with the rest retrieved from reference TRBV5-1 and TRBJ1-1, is KAGVTQTPRYLIKTRGQQVTLSCSPISGHRSVSWYQQTPGQGLQFLFEYFSETQRNKGNFPGRFSGRQFSNSRSEMNVSTLELGDSALYLCASSPPGTVNTEAFFGQGTRLTVV.

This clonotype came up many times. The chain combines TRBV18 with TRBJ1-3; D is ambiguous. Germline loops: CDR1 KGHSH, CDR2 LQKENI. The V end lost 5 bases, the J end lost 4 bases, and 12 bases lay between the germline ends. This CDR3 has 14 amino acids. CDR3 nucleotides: TGTGCCAGCTCAAGAGGACGCCCAGGAAACACCATATATTTT. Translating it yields CASSRGRPGNTIYF.

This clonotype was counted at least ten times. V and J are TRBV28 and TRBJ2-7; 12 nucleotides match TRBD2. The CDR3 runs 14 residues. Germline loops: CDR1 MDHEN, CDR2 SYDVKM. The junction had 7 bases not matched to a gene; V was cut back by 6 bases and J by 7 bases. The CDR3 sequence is CASRSSGRVREQYF. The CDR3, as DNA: TGTGCCAGCAGATCTAGCGGGAGGGTGCGGGAGCAGTACTTC.

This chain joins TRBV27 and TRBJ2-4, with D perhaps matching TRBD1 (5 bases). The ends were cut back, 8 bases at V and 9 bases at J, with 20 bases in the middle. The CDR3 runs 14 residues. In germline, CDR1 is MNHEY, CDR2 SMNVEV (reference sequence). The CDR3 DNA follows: TGTGCCAGCCAAGGGGCAGGTCGAATTGGCATTCAGTACTTC. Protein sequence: CASQGAGRIGIQYF.

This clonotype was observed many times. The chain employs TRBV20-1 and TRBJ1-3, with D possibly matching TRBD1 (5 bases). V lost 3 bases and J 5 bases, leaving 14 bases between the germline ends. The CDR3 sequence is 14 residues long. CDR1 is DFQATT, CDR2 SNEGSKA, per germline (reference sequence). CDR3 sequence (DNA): TGCAGTGCTAGGAGGCAGGGAGATCGAAACACCATATATTTT. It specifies CSARRQGDRNTIYF.

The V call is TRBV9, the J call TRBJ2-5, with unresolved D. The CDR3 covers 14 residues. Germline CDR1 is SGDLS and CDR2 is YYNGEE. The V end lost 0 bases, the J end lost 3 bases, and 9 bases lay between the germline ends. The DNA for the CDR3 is TGTGCCAGCAGCGTAGCGGTGTCGGAAGAGACCCAGTACTTC. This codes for CASSVAVSEETQYF.

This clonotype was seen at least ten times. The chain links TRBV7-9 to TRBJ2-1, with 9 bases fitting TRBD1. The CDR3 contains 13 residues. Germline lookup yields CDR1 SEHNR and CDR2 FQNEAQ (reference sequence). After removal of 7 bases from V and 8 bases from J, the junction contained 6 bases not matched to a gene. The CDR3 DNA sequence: TGTGCCAGCACCGGGACAGGGCTCGATGAGCAGTTCTTC. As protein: CASTGTGLDEQFF. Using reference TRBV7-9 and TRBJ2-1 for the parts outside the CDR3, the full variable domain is DTGVSQNPRHKITKRGQNVTFRCDPISEHNRLYWYRQTLGQGPEFLTYFQNEAQLEKSRLLSDRFSAERPKGSFSTLEIQRTEQGDSAMYLCASTGTGLDEQFFGPGTRLTVL.

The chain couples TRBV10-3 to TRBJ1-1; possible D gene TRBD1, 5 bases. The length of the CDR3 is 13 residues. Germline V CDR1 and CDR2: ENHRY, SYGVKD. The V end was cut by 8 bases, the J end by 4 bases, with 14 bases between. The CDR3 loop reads CAIRGVLGTEAFF. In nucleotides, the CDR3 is TGTGCCATCCGGGGGGTTTTGGGCACTGAAGCTTTCTTT.

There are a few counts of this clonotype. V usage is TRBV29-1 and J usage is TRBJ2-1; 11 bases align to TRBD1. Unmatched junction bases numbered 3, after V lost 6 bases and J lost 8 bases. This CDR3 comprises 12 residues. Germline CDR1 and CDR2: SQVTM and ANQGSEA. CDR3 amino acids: CSVQGQGDEQFF. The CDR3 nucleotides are TGCAGCGTCCAGGGACAGGGGGATGAGCAGTTCTTC.

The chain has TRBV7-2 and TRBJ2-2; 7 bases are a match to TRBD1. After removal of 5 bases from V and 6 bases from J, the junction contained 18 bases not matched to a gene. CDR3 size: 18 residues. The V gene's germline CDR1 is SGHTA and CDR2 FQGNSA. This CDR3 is CASSALGQSLGDPGELFF. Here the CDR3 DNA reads TGTGCCAGCAGCGCGCTGGGACAGAGCCTGGGGGACCCCGGGGAGCTGTTTTTT.

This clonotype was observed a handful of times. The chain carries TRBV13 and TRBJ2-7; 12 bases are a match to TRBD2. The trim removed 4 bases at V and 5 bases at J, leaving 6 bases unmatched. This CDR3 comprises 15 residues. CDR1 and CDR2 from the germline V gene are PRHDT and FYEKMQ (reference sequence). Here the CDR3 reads CASSSLAGGPHEQYF. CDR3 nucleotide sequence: TGTGCCAGCAGCTCCCTAGCGGGAGGGCCCCACGAGCAGTACTTC. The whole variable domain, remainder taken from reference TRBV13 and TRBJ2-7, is AAGVIQSPRHLIKEKRETATLKCYPIPRHDTVYWYQQGPGQDPQFLISFYEKMQSDKGSIPDRFSAQQFSDYHSELNMSSLELGDSALYFCASSSLAGGPHEQYFGPGTRLTVT.